This entry is about one T cell receptor (beta chain). The record originates from a study of blood T cell repertoires in COVID-19. Overall study: Samples of COVID-19 (acute and convalescent) were obtained from the United States, Italy and Spain.

Across 20 to 25 US areas, participants ranged in age from roughly 18 to 95 years. Using immunoSEQ multiplex PCR, the repertoire was profiled, and TCRdb retains in-frame clones only, with some absent. The table records some 170,000 clones, more than 80% of them present only once. This CDR3 spans 15 amino acids. V lost 5 bases to trimming and J lost 2 bases, with 13 bases between them. Per germline, CDR1 SGHAT and CDR2 FQNNGV. The chain has TRBV11-2 and TRBJ2-1; a weak D match, TRBD1 (5 bases). Sample: PBMCs or T cells enriched from blood (not recorded which). The receptor was isolated from a man aged 35 to 55 who had recovered from COVID-19. CDR3 sequence: CASSPIRGPYNEQFF. CDR3 sequence (DNA): TGTGCCAGCAGCCCGATTAGGGGCCCCTACAATGAGCAGTTCTTC.